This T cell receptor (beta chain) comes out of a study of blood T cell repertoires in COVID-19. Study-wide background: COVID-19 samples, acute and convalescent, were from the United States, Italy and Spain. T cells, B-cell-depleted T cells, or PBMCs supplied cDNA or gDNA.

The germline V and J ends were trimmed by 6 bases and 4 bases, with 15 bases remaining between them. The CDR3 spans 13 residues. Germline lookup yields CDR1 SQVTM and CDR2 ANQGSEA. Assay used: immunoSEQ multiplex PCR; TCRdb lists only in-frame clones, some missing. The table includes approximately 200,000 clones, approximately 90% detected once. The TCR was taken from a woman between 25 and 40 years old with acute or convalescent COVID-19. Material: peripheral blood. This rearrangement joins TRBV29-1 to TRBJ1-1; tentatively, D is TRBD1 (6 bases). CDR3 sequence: CSVDPRGATEAFF. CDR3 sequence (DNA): TGCAGCGTCGACCCCCGGGGGGCCACTGAAGCTTTCTTT.